This T cell receptor beta chain was found in a study of Graves' ophthalmopathy and Graves' hyperthyroidism listed by TCRdb under 2018. With respect to the entire study: Peripheral blood was collected at initial diagnosis, before any treatment. The study used signatures of the TCR beta repertoire to tell Graves' ophthalmopathy apart from Graves' hyperthyroidism and to predict which patients would progress to ophthalmopathy. In total, 135 blood samples were TCR-sequenced: some 40 ophthalmopathy, some 72 hyperthyroidism and roughly 17 hyperthyroidism-to-ophthalmopathy patients. A discovery set of about a hundred patients (more than 40 ophthalmopathy, 55 to 60 stable hyperthyroidism) was enrolled to explore V-J signatures distinguishing ophthalmopathy from hyperthyroidism. An independent validation cohort comprised 18 hyperthyroidism patients and over 15 patients who later progressed from hyperthyroidism to ophthalmopathy. In about six hyperthyroidism patients, T-cell repertoires of thyroid tissue and blood were compared. Once sampling was done, hyperthyroidism patients were given methimazole at a starting dose of 30 mg daily, while ophthalmopathy patients were given high-dose intravenous methylprednisolone. For training and testing, the 110 or so patients in the discovery cohort were randomly divided in a 7:3 ratio. The study at large found these results: Sample size was not statistically predetermined, and group allocation was not concealed from the investigators. Among expanded thyroid clonotypes with frequency above 0.001, most also showed up in blood, which suggests that blood repertoires may reflect the thyroid immune response. In validation, the model predicted ophthalmopathy progression with less than 71% sensitivity and 72.22% specificity; some twelve predicted patients were CT-confirmed with GO in a median of around 6.5 months. Ophthalmopathy was separated from stable hyperthyroidism by the 13-signature model with around 88% sensitivity and 81% to 83% specificity in cross-validation and with 80%/75% in the test set.

For repertoire sequencing, the TCR beta CDR3 regions were amplified from RNA transcripts. The first round of RT-PCR was done with HTBI primers and the Qiagen OneStep RT-PCR kit, and was followed by a second round of multiplex PCR, then size selection and purification. Sequencing of the libraries was carried out on an Illumina HiSeq2000 in paired-end mode with 100 bp reads. The source study handled its data this way. SOAPnuke was used to process the reads, removing any read that contained adapters or uncalled bases, had a mean Phred below 15, or lacked an exact match to the constant primer or identifier. High-quality paired reads were merged with COPE v1.2.5. Each unique nucleotide sequence was defined as a clonotype, and clonotypes were aligned to IMGT TRB V, D and J references with MiTCR v1.1. The analysis was limited to V-J combinations with a frequency above 0.0001, which together covered approximately 99% of repertoires. For each V-J combination, a TCR clonal expansion and chaos score was defined as F50 clonal expansion divided by the chaos observed in the TCRdist matrix. Welch's t-statistics and random forest were used to reduce features to 13 V-J combinations, which were fed into a naive Bayes classifier. The similarity between thyroid and blood repertoires was quantified using the Morisita-Horn index. TCRdb reprocessed the public reads (quality trimming at Q25 with fastp, clone calling with MiXCR) and kept in-frame beta chains. Records with the same CDR3 protein are collapsed into one entry carrying the most frequent genes and DNA. The V and J calls were determined by TCRdb, not by the authors. Present in this sample are more than 300,000 distinct CDR3 sequences, 15% of which were seen just once. The ten largest clonotypes hold approximately 7% of the sample.

This clonotype was counted at least ten times. Its antigen is currently not known. Within one base of it there is no much larger clone, and no base qualities were kept. Hyperthyroidism was defined as stable when no progression to ophthalmopathy occurred within 18 months of follow-up. Hyperthyroidism patients were newly diagnosed, were aged 18 to 65 years, and had a disease duration under 2 months. Patients with other autoimmune diseases, uncontrolled infections, pregnancy or lactation were excluded from the study. Clinical symptoms, serum thyroxine, TRAb, thyroid ultrasound and orbital computed tomography formed the basis of the diagnosis. Using Ficoll-Paque density gradient centrifugation, PBMCs were isolated from 9 to 10 ml of fresh peripheral blood. Total RNA was extracted with Trizol reagent and quality-checked on an Agilent 2100 Bioanalyzer. The CDR3 has 13 amino acids, counting the end cysteine and phenylalanine. Only the CDR3 portion is preserved as DNA: 39 bases, with reading frame beginning at the first base. CDR1 is given as MNHNS and CDR2 as SASEGT, both from the germline V gene. V is pared back by 0 bases and J by 9 bases, with 11 bases lying between the germline termini.

This clonotype originated in a woman aged 18-29 years with stable Graves' hyperthyroidism. Donor details come from another sample of the same person, matched by shared clones. The source material was peripheral blood. Recombination connected TRBV6-1 to TRBJ1-1, with the D gene uncertain. The DNA is TGTGCCAGCAGTGAAGCGGAGGTTTGGCAAGCTTTCTTT. Its protein is CASSEAEVWQAFF.